A single sample is the source of the 22 T cell receptor beta chains below, sequenced in a study of blood T cell repertoires in COVID-19. The method was immunoSEQ multiplex PCR; TCRdb's version includes in-frame clones alone and lacks a portion of them. Of under 45,000 clones in the sample, 65% to 90% were seen once. The material sequenced was peripheral blood. Every receptor here comes from a man between 40 and 49 years old with active COVID-19.

The chain carries TRBV18 and TRBJ2-7, with TRBD2 identical over 11 bases. Germline values: CDR1 KGHSH, CDR2 LQKENI. J lost 6 bases, V lost 2 bases, and 6 bases had no gene match. This CDR3 region has 15 residues. Written as DNA, the CDR3 is TGTGCCAGCTCACCAACGACTAGCGGGAAGGGCGAGCAGTACTTC. Translated, it gives CASSPTTSGKGEQYF.

The chain links TRBV6-5 to TRBJ1-2; D ambiguous. The CDR3 is made up of 13 amino acids. Germline-derived CDR1 and CDR2 are MNHEY and SVGAGI. V was cut by 1 base and J by 2 bases, with 5 bases left in between. CDR3: CASSYLRNYGYTF. CDR3 sequence (DNA): TGTGCCAGCAGTTACTTGAGGAACTATGGCTACACCTTC.

The J gene is TRBJ1-5, the V gene TRBV24-1; no reliable D call. The CDR3 consists of 13 residues. Trimming shortened V by 10 bases and J by 3 bases, and 12 bases separated the two germline ends. Looked up from germline, CDR1 is KGHDR and CDR2 is SFDVKD. This chain's CDR3 is CATPRVINQPQHF. In nucleotides, the CDR3 is TGTGCCACTCCTCGGGTTATCAATCAGCCCCAGCATTTT.

This clone was observed a single time. The gene calls are TRBV10-3 and TRBJ1-4, with TRBD1 identical over 9 bases. Germline-derived CDR1 and CDR2 are ENHRY and SYGVKD. V lost 11 bases, J lost 4 bases, and 14 bases stayed unmatched. The CDR3 length is 16 residues. The CDR3 DNA sequence: TGTGCCGTAGGGGACAGGGAAACAGTTGTTAATGAAAAACTGTTTTTT. Its translation is CAVGDRETVVNEKLFF.

The chain combines TRBV5-1 with TRBJ2-7, with 8 positions matching TRBD2. Germline values: CDR1 SGHRS, CDR2 YFSETQ. V trimming: 4 bases; J trimming: 6 bases; junction bases outside the gene matches: 9. The CDR3 covers 14 residues. The CDR3 sequence is CASSREGWVVEQYF. CDR3 nucleotides: TGCGCCAGCAGCCGGGAGGGGTGGGTAGTCGAGCAGTACTTC.

This clone is categorized as medium-sized. The chain employs TRBV5-1 and TRBJ2-1; 10 nucleotides match TRBD2. The CDR3 is 15 amino acids. CDR1 is SGHRS, CDR2 YFSETQ, per germline. V trimming: 2 bases; J trimming: 7 bases; junction bases outside the gene matches: 6. For the CDR3, the DNA is TGCGCCAGCAGCTTACTAGCGGGGAGTTCGAATGAGCAGTTCTTC. This sequence encodes CASSLLAGSSNEQFF.

V gene TRBV19 combines with J gene TRBJ2-7; TRBD2 might be the D (5 bases). Germline CDR1 reads LNHDA; CDR2 reads SQIVND (reference sequence). CDR3 length: 15 amino acids. With 5 bases removed from V and 4 bases from J, the gap between germline ends came to 18 bases. The CDR3 DNA sequence: TGTGCCAGTAGTGCCGAGGGTTTGGGTACGTACGAGCAGTACTTC. It encodes CASSAEGLGTYEQYF.

This chain uses TRBV13 with TRBJ2-7; TRBD2 matches 8 bases. Germline lookup yields CDR1 PRHDT and CDR2 FYEKMQ (reference sequence). The CDR3 has 16 residues. V dropped 3 bases and J dropped 2; count of bases not matched to a gene: 9. The CDR3 reads CASSLTAGALPYEQYF. The DNA of the CDR3 is TGTGCCAGCAGCTTGACAGCGGGAGCCCTCCCCTACGAGCAGTACTTC.

The chain recombines TRBV5-4 with TRBJ1-5, with D possibly TRBD1 on 5 matching bases. Trimming shortened V by 0 bases and J by 2 bases, and 9 bases separated the two germline ends. Looked up from germline, CDR1 is SGHNT and CDR2 is YYREEE (reference sequence). The CDR3 has 15 amino acids. The CDR3 DNA sequence: TGTGCCAGCAGCTTGGGGGTAGGGGGCAATCAGCCCCAGCATTTT. Protein sequence: CASSLGVGGNQPQHF.

The rearrangement links TRBV5-1 to TRBJ2-5; D remains unclear. The CDR3 has 11 amino acids. Germline CDR1 is SGHRS and CDR2 is YFSETQ. V lost 2 bases to trimming and J lost 3 bases, with 2 bases between them. CDR3 sequence reads: CASSFKETQYF. In DNA form, the CDR3 reads TGCGCCAGCAGCTTCAAAGAGACCCAGTACTTC.

The chain links TRBV5-1 to TRBJ2-1, with 7 bases fitting TRBD2. The ends lost 0 bases at V and 6 bases at J; junction bases unmatched: 3. The V gene's germline CDR1 is SGHRS and CDR2 YFSETQ. The CDR3 has 14 amino acids. Written as DNA, the CDR3 is TGCGCCAGCAGCTTGGGTCTAGCGGCCAATGAGCAGTTCTTC. It is translated as CASSLGLAANEQFF.

This clone was found a few times. V usage is TRBV5-6 and J usage is TRBJ2-1; D possibly corresponds to TRBD2 (5 bases). Trimming pared 3 bases from V and 10 bases from J, leaving 11 bases between. The CDR3 spans 12 residues. Per the germline V gene, CDR1 is SGHDT and CDR2 is YYEEEE. CDR3 amino acids: CASSSYSDEQFF. The CDR3, as DNA: TGTGCCAGCAGCTCTTATAGCGACGAGCAGTTCTTC.

The chain links TRBV27 to TRBJ1-1; 7 positions match TRBD1. CDR1 MNHEY and CDR2 SMNVEV come from the germline V gene (reference sequence). Losses at the gene ends were 5 bases for V and 5 bases for J; bases not matched to a gene: 8. The CDR3 is 14 amino acids. CDR3 bases: TGTGCCAGCAGTGTGACAGGGCGGTGGACTGAAGCTTTCTTT. This translates into CASSVTGRWTEAFF.

The chain recombines TRBV7-3 with TRBJ2-3, with D possibly TRBD1 on 5 matching bases. Trimming stripped 9 bases from V and 7 bases from J, with 11 bases between. This CDR3 contains 11 residues. Germline V gene data show CDR1 as SGHTA and CDR2 as FQGTGA. DNA for the CDR3: TGTGCCAGTGGGGCCAGGAATACGCAGTATTTT. The encoded protein is CASGARNTQYF.

The genes are TRBV27 and TRBJ2-5; 11 nucleotides line up with TRBD2. The ends lost 4 bases at V and 9 bases at J; junction bases unmatched: 25. This CDR3 has 20 amino acids. CDR1 is MNHEY and CDR2 is SMNVEV in the germline V gene (reference sequence). CDR3 region: CASSSLVGLAGGGRRRPQYF. The CDR3 DNA reads as TGTGCCAGCAGTTCATTGGTGGGGCTAGCGGGAGGTGGACGACGGAGACCCCAGTACTTC.

In its sample, this clone was seen a few times. The gene calls are TRBV5-1 and TRBJ1-4; 9 bases agree with TRBD1. V dropped 4 bases and J dropped 6; count of bases not matched to a gene: 7. Germline CDR1 SGHRS, CDR2 YFSETQ. There are 15 residues in the CDR3. CDR3 loop: CASSTSGTGYEKLFF. In nucleotides, the CDR3 is TGCGCCAGCAGCACTTCCGGGACAGGGTATGAAAAACTGTTTTTT.

This chain links TRBV11-2 with TRBJ2-7; D remains unclear. The CDR3 length is 13 residues. Trimming took off 2 bases at V and 5 bases at J, with 10 bases between the two ends. Germline CDR1 is SGHAT and CDR2 is FQNNGV. As DNA, the CDR3 is TGTGCCAGCAGCTTAACCCCAGGCCACGAGCAGTACTTC. Its translation: CASSLTPGHEQYF.

This clone was seen a handful of times. The chain couples TRBV19 to TRBJ1-1, with TRBD1 identical over 11 bases. The CDR3 runs to 16 residues. CDR1 and CDR2 from the germline V gene are LNHDA and SQIVND (reference sequence). The V segment lost 6 bases and the J segment 5 bases; nucleotides outside the gene matches: 11. CDR3 nucleotides: TGTGCCAGTAGCGACTCCGGGACAGGGGGTTGGACTGAAGCTTTCTTT. Protein product: CASSDSGTGGWTEAFF.

V gene TRBV28 combines with J gene TRBJ1-5; D call uncertain. Germline values: CDR1 MDHEN, CDR2 SYDVKM. The CDR3 contains 14 residues. Trimming left V 5 bases short and J 1 base short, with 9 bases between. This chain's CDR3 is CASSNGKSNQPQHF. In DNA form, the CDR3 reads TGTGCCAGCAGTAACGGTAAGAGCAATCAGCCCCAGCATTTT.

This chain uses TRBV6-5 with TRBJ2-3; 10 bases fit TRBD2. Germline CDR1 reads MNHEY; CDR2 reads SVGAGI. The V and J ends lost 6 bases and 5 bases, in that order; junction bases with no gene match: 8. The CDR3 is made up of 15 amino acids. The DNA of the CDR3 is TGTGCCAGCAGCGGACTAGCGGATAAGGGAGATACGCAGTATTTT. Protein: CASSGLADKGDTQYF.

The chain recombines TRBV14 with TRBJ1-1; D remains ambiguous. This CDR3 is 15 amino acids long. The V end lost 0 bases, the J end lost 1 base, and 9 bases lay between the germline ends. CDR1 is SGHDN, CDR2 FVKESK, per germline. CDR3 sequence (DNA): TGTGCCAGCAGCCAAGATCGCGGCGGGAACACTGAAGCTTTCTTT. Protein: CASSQDRGGNTEAFF. The full variable domain, in which reference TRBV14 and TRBJ1-1 provide the parts outside the CDR3, is EAGVTQFPSHSVIEKGQTVTLRCDPISGHDNLYWYRRVMGKEIKFLLHFVKESKQDESGMPNNRFLAERTGGTYSTLKVQPAELEDSGVYFCASSQDRGGNTEAFFGQGTRLTVV.

This chain joins TRBV24-1 and TRBJ2-1, with 8 nucleotides matching TRBD2. In germline, CDR1 is KGHDR, CDR2 SFDVKD. CDR3 length: 18 residues. V lost 3 bases, J lost 2 bases, and 11 bases stayed unmatched. The CDR3 coding sequence is TGTGCCACCAGTGATCCGACCGGGGTAGCGGGAACCTACAATGAGCAGTTCTTC. Its translation: CATSDPTGVAGTYNEQFF.